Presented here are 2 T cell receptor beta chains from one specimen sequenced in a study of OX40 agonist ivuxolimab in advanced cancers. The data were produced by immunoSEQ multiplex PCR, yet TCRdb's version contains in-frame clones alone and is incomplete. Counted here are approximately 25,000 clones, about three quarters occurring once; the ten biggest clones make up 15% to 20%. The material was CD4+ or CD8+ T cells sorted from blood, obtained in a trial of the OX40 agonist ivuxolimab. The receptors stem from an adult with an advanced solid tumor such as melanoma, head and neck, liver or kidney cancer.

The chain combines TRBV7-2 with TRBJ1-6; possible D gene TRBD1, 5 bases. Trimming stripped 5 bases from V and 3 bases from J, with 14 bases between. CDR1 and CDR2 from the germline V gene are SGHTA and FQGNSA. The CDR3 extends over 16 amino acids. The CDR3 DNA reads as TGTGCCAGCAGCCCGGCCCTGGGGGGCTATAATTCACCCCTCCACTTT. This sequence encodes CASSPALGGYNSPLHF.

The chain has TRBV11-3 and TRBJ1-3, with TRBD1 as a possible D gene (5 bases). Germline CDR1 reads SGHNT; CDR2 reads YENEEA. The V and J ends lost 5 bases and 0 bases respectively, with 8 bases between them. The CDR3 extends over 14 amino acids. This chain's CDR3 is CASSSGGSGNTIYF. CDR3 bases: TGTGCCAGCAGCAGCGGGGGCTCTGGAAACACCATATATTTT.